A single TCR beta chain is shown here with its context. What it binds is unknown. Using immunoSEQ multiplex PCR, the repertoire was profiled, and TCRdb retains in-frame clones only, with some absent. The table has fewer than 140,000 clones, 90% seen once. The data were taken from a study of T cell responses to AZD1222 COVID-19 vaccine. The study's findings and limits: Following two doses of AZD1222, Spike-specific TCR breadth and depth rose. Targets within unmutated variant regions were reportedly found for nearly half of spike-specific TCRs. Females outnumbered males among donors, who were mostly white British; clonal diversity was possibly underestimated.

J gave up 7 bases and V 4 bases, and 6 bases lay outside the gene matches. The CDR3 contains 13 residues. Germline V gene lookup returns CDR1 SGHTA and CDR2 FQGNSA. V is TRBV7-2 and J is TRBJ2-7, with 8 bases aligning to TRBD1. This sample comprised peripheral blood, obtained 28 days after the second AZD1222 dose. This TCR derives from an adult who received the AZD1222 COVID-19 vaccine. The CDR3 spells CASSYQTGEEQYF. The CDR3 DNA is TGTGCCAGCAGCTACCAGACAGGGGAGGAGCAGTACTTC.